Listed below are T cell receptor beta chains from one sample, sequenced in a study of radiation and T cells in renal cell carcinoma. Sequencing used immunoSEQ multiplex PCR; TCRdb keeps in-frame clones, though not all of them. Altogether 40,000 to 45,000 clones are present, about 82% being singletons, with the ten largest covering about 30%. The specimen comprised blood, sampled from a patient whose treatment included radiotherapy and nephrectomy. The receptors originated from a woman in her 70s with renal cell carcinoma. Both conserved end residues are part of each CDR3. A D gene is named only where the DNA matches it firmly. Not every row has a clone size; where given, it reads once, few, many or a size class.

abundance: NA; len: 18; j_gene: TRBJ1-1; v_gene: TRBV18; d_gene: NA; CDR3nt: TGTGCCAGCTCATTTAAATTCCAGGGGATCCATATGAACACTGAAGCTTTCTTT; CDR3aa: CASSFKFQGIHMNTEAFF
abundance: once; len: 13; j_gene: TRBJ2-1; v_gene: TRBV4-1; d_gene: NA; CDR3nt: TGCGCCAGCAGCCCAGGACTCGACAATGAGCAGTTCTTC; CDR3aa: CASSPGLDNEQFF
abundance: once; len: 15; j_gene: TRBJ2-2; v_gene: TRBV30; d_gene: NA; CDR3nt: TGTGCCTGGAGTGTAACCGGGAGGAACACCGGGGAGCTGTTTTTT; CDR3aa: CAWSVTGRNTGELFF
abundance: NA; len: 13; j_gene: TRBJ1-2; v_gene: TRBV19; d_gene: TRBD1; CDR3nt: TGTGCCACCCGTCCCAGGGGGGAGGCTGGCTACACCTTC; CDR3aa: CATRPRGEAGYTF
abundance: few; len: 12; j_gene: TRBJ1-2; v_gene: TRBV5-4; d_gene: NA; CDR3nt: TGTGCCAGCAGCTTGGGACCCGATGGCTACACCTTC; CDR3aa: CASSLGPDGYTF
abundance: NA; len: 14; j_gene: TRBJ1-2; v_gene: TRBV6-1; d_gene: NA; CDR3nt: TGTGCCAGCAGTGAACGGGGGTTCGTCTATGGCTACACCTTC; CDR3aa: CASSERGFVYGYTF
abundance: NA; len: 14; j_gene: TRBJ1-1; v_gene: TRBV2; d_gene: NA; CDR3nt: TGTGCCAGCAGTGCCTCGACAGGGAACACTGAAGCTTTCTTT; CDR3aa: CASSASTGNTEAFF
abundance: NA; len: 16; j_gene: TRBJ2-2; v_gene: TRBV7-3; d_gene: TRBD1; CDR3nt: TGTGCCAGCAGCTCGACAGGGGCAGCGGGCACCGGGGAGCTGTTTTTT; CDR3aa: CASSSTGAAGTGELFF
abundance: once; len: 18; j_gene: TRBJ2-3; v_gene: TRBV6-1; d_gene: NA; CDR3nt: TGTGCCAGCAGTGAAATTTTTAGGGGGACACACGACCAAGATACGCAGTATTTT; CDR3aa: CASSEIFRGTHDQDTQYF
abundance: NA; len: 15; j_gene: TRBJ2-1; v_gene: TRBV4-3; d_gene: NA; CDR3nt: TGCGCCAGCACCTCCGGATACAGGGAAAGGTATGAGCAGTTCTTC; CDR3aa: CASTSGYRERYEQFF
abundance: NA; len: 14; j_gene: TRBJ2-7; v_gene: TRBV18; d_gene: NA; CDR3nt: TGTGCCAGCTCACCAGGGCCCGATCGGCACGAGCAGTACTTC; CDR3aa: CASSPGPDRHEQYF
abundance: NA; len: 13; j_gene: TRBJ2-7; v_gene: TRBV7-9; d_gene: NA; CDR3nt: TGTGCCAGCAGCTTGAGTTCAAACGACGAGCAGTACTTC; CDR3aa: CASSLSSNDEQYF
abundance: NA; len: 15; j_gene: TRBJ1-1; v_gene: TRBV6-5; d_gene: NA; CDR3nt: TGTGCCAGCAGCCTCACGACCGAGGCGAACACTGAAGCTTTCTTT; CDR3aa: CASSLTTEANTEAFF